This T cell receptor beta chain stems from a study of Ad26.COV2.S vaccination and SARS-CoV-2 variants. Treatment reported: around 19 received Ad26.COV2.S at low or high dose, single or two shots; roughly five received placebo; per-sample allocation not given. Vaccine and placebo recipients were sampled on day 63 after the first injection. Measured with immunoSEQ multiplex PCR; TCRdb has only the in-frame clones, and not every one. Among 380,000 or so clones listed, approximately 83% were seen once. CDR1 SGHRS and CDR2 YFSETQ come from the germline V gene. This CDR3 is 15 amino acids long. V lost 2 bases and J lost 3, with 12 bases in between. Broader study findings: Individuals receiving vaccine had higher spike-specific TCR breadth than placebo recipients did. A substantial breadth of spike-specific CD8+ and CD4+ T cell responses after vaccination has been reported. Measurement of non-spike TCR breadth gave similar results in vaccine and placebo recipients.

Regarding this clone: The antigen is not known.

The source of this sequence is a person between 18 and 65 years old who received the Ad26.COV2.S COVID-19 vaccine or a placebo. Material: peripheral blood, obtained in a trial of Ad26.COV2.S vaccine versus placebo. V usage is TRBV5-1 and J usage is TRBJ1-5; D perhaps matches TRBD1 (5 bases). CDR3 sequence (DNA): TGCGCCAGCAGCTTCGACGGGGGGAACAATCAGCCCCAGCATTTT. This translates into CASSFDGGNNQPQHF.